Shown below are 26 T cell receptor beta chains from a single sample sequenced in a study of blood T cell repertoires in COVID-19 (dated by TCRdb to the early 2020s). The method behind the library was the immunoSEQ multiplex PCR assay. TCRdb mirrors the immuneACCESS table, restricted to in-frame sequences. Some clones are absent from its copies; in checked studies, under half trace to an unresolved V gene, and the reason for the others is unknown. Present in this sample are roughly 670,000 clones, 75% to 90% of which were seen just once. The top ten clones comprise about 0.24% of the sample. Source material: peripheral blood. These receptors were taken from a woman younger than 30 with acute or convalescent COVID-19.

V and J are TRBV29-1 and TRBJ1-1; D not certain. Per germline, CDR1 SQVTM and CDR2 ANQGSEA. The CDR3 totals 12 residues. With 7 bases removed from V and 1 base from J, the gap between germline ends came to 10 bases. This CDR3 reads CSALRSNTEAFF. For the CDR3, the DNA is TGCAGCGCTCTCCGGTCGAACACTGAAGCTTTCTTT.

The CDR3 DNA follows: TGTGCCAGCAGTGACGGGACAGGGACTTCAGATACGCAGTATTTT. This codes for CASSDGTGTSDTQYF. The chain uses TRBV6-4 and TRBJ2-3, with 9 bases that match TRBD1. CDR1 and CDR2 from the germline V gene are MRHNA and SNTAGT. After removal of 2 bases from V and 4 bases from J, the junction contained 4 bases not matched to a gene. This CDR3 has 15 residues.

CDR3 bases: TGTGCCAGCAGCTTTGAGCGGGACTACGAGCAGTACTTC. Translation gives CASSFERDYEQYF. V gene TRBV7-2 combines with J gene TRBJ2-7; 7 nucleotides line up with TRBD2. The CDR3 consists of 13 residues. CDR1 is SGHTA and CDR2 is FQGNSA in the germline V gene. Trimming removed 3 bases from V and 3 bases from J; junction bases left unmatched: 2.

The chain recombines TRBV29-1 with TRBJ2-3; 7 bases align to TRBD2. Trimming at V came to 4 bases and at J to 2 bases, leaving 9 bases not matched to a gene. This CDR3 is built from 15 residues. Per germline, CDR1 SQVTM and CDR2 ANQGSEA. CDR3 sequence (DNA): TGCAGCGTTGGATTTTGGGGGGGATCCACAGATACGCAGTATTTT. It translates to CSVGFWGGSTDTQYF.

This chain connects TRBV4-1 to TRBJ2-7, with 13 nucleotides matching TRBD2. Looked up from germline, CDR1 is MGHRA and CDR2 is YSYEKL. The CDR3 is 16 amino acids. Trimming took 1 base from V and 0 from J; bases not matched to a gene: 0. The CDR3 DNA reads TGCGCCAGCAGCCAAGGGACTAGCGGGGGCTCCTACGAGCAGTACTTC. It is translated as CASSQGTSGGSYEQYF.

The chain carries TRBV5-8 and TRBJ2-1, with 7 bases lining up with TRBD1. The CDR3 runs 13 residues. The trim removed 3 bases at V and 7 bases at J, leaving 4 bases unmatched. The germline V gene encodes CDR1 SGHTS and CDR2 YDEGEE. CDR3 sequence: CASSSDRENEQFF. The CDR3 nucleotides are TGTGCCAGCAGCTCTGACAGGGAGAATGAGCAGTTCTTC.

This chain connects TRBV11-2 to TRBJ2-3; D ambiguous. Germline CDR1 is SGHAT and CDR2 is FQNNGV. Trimming stripped 5 bases from V and 1 base from J, with 10 bases between. CDR3 length equals 14 residues. The CDR3, as DNA: TGTGCCAGCAGCGAACGGTACCGCACAGATACGCAGTATTTT. Amino acids: CASSERYRTDTQYF.

This chain uses TRBV10-3 with TRBJ2-7; 8 bases match TRBD1. V gave up 0 bases and J gave up 3 bases; unmatched junction bases: 7. From germline, CDR1 is ENHRY and CDR2 SYGVKD. The CDR3 runs to 16 residues. The CDR3 nucleotides read TGTGCCATCAGTGAGTCAGGGGGGACAGGCCACTACGAGCAGTACTTC. Translated, it gives CAISESGGTGHYEQYF.

Only a few counts were recorded for this clone. The chain recombines TRBV15 with TRBJ2-7, with 7 bases lining up with TRBD1. This CDR3 region has 15 residues. V gave up 2 bases and J gave up 2 bases; unmatched junction bases: 6. CDR1 and CDR2 (germline): LNHNV, YYDKDF (reference sequence). CDR3 in amino acids: CATSRLTGTAYEQYF. The CDR3 DNA sequence: TGTGCCACCAGCAGACTCACCGGGACAGCCTACGAGCAGTACTTC.

Only one count was recorded for this clone. The chain links TRBV6-4 to TRBJ2-2, with 8 bases that match TRBD1. Unmatched junction bases numbered 4, after V lost 7 bases and J lost 3 bases. This CDR3 is built from 14 residues. Germline V gene lookup returns CDR1 MRHNA and CDR2 SNTAGT. Here the CDR3 reads CASTKDRDTGELFF. CDR3 nucleotides: TGTGCCAGCACTAAGGACAGGGACACCGGGGAGCTGTTTTTT.

This rearrangement joins TRBV7-9 to TRBJ1-2; 7 nucleotides agree with TRBD1. The CDR3 is 12 residues long. The junction had 8 bases not matched to a gene; V was cut back by 11 bases and J by 5 bases. Germline V gives CDR1 SEHNR, CDR2 FQNEAQ (reference sequence). The CDR3 region is CAWKATGYGYTF. DNA of the CDR3: TGTGCCTGGAAAGCGACAGGGTATGGCTACACCTTC.

The chain recombines TRBV25-1 with TRBJ1-1; 7 positions agree with TRBD1. The ends lost 3 bases at V and 0 bases at J; junction bases unmatched: 4. The CDR3 contains 15 residues. Germline assignment: CDR1 MGHDK and CDR2 SYGVNS. CDR3 nucleotide sequence: TGTGCCAGCAGTGACAGGGGGGTTATGAACACTGAAGCTTTCTTT. The encoded protein is CASSDRGVMNTEAFF.

The gene calls are TRBV11-3 and TRBJ1-2, with 9 bases that match TRBD1. The germline CDR1 and CDR2 sequences are SGHNT and YENEEA. The J segment lost 0 bases and the V segment lost 6 bases, leaving 8 bases of the junction unmatched. The CDR3 extends over 16 amino acids. The CDR3 here is CASSRDRGSTNYGYTF. The CDR3, as DNA: TGTGCCAGCAGTCGCGACAGGGGGTCAACTAACTATGGCTACACCTTC.

The chain has TRBV7-9 and TRBJ1-4; the D gene is possibly TRBD1 (6 bases). V was trimmed by 5 bases and J by 6 bases, leaving 16 bases between them. The CDR3 runs 15 residues. CDR1 and CDR2 (germline): SEHNR, FQNEAQ (reference sequence). CDR3 in DNA: TGTGCCAGCAGCCGGACGGGCAGGGGAGATGAAAAACTGTTTTTT. Translation: CASSRTGRGDEKLFF.

This chain connects TRBV27 to TRBJ2-2, with 7 bases that match TRBD1. The CDR3 is 18 amino acids. Trimming removed 4 bases from V and 2 bases from J; junction bases left unmatched: 13. CDR1 is MNHEY and CDR2 is SMNVEV in the germline V gene (reference sequence). CDR3 in amino acids: CASSSISGTEINTGELFF. The CDR3 bases are TGTGCCAGCAGTTCCATTTCCGGGACAGAAATAAACACCGGGGAGCTGTTTTTT.

The J gene is TRBJ2-3, the V gene TRBV7-2, with 13 positions matching TRBD2. Germline V gene lookup returns CDR1 SGHTA and CDR2 FQGNSA. Trimming cost V 2 bases and J 5 bases; bases outside gene matches: 4. This CDR3 is 16 amino acids long. CDR3: CASSLTSGGGIDTQYF. Here the CDR3 DNA reads TGTGCCAGCAGCTTAACTAGCGGGGGGGGAATAGATACGCAGTATTTT. Filled out from reference TRBV7-2 and TRBJ2-3, the complete variable domain reads GAGVSQSPSNKVTEKGKDVELRCDPISGHTALYWYRQSLGQGLEFLIYFQGNSAPDKSGLPSDRFSAERTGGSVSTLTIQRTQQEDSAVYLCASSLTSGGGIDTQYFGPGTRLTVL.

The chain couples TRBV5-1 to TRBJ2-2, with D tentatively TRBD1 (5 bases). Germline CDR1 is SGHRS and CDR2 is YFSETQ. V was cut by 0 bases and J by 3 bases, with 6 bases left in between. The CDR3 has 14 residues. This CDR3 reads CASSLATDTGELFF. CDR3 coding DNA: TGCGCCAGCAGCTTGGCGACAGACACCGGGGAGCTGTTTTTT.

The genes are TRBV15 and TRBJ2-5, with 10 positions matching TRBD2. The CDR3 loop spans 15 amino acids. Germline V gives CDR1 LNHNV, CDR2 YYDKDF (reference sequence). With 4 bases clipped from V and 5 bases from J, the junction kept 7 bases outside the gene matches. CDR3 protein: CATSTLLAGDETQYF. CDR3 bases: TGTGCCACCAGCACCCTTCTAGCGGGGGACGAGACCCAGTACTTC. The full variable domain, its missing parts supplied by reference TRBV15 and TRBJ2-5, is DAMVIQNPRYQVTQFGKPVTLSCSQTLNHNVMYWYQQKSSQAPKLLFHYYDKDFNNEADTPDNFQSRRPNTSFCFLDIRSPGLGDTAMYLCATSTLLAGDETQYFGPGTRLLVL.

J is TRBJ2-2 and V is TRBV19; TRBD1 matches 7 bases. With 6 bases clipped from V and 6 bases from J, the junction kept 7 bases outside the gene matches. There are 14 residues in the CDR3. Germline V CDR1 and CDR2: LNHDA, SQIVND (reference sequence). CDR3 sequence: CASSLRGGSGELFF. The CDR3 bases are TGTGCCAGTAGCCTAAGAGGGGGCTCCGGGGAGCTGTTTTTT.

The J gene is TRBJ1-1, the V gene TRBV20-1; no definite D call. This CDR3 has 13 residues. The germline V and J ends were trimmed by 3 bases and 6 bases, with 14 bases remaining between them. CDR1 DFQATT and CDR2 SNEGSKA come from the germline V gene (reference sequence). CDR3 DNA: TGCAGTGCTAGTGAGGGCGCGAGACCTGAAGCTTTCTTT. Translated, it gives CSASEGARPEAFF.

The chain couples TRBV9 to TRBJ1-5; unclear D gene. The CDR3 consists of 15 residues. Germline V gene sequence: CDR1 SGDLS, CDR2 YYNGEE. V gave up 0 bases and J gave up 5 bases, with 12 bases separating them. CDR3 amino acids: CASSVGGSSDQPQHF. In nucleotides, the CDR3 is TGTGCCAGCAGCGTAGGAGGCAGCTCGGATCAGCCCCAGCATTTT.

The V gene is TRBV12-3 or TRBV12-4, the J gene TRBJ2-5; D not certain. V was clipped by 6 bases and J by 4 bases, with 12 bases between them. The CDR3 sequence is 13 residues long. As DNA, the CDR3 is TGTGCCAGCAGCATTGACACGATAGAGACCCAGTACTTC. This sequence encodes CASSIDTIETQYF.

The V gene is TRBV5-6, the J gene TRBJ1-1, with 10 bases identical to TRBD1. The CDR3 length is 13 residues. The ends lost 5 bases at V and 2 bases at J; junction bases unmatched: 0. CDR1 and CDR2 from the germline V gene are SGHDT and YYEEEE. This CDR3 reads CASRTGGNTEAFF. CDR3 nucleotides: TGTGCCAGCAGGACAGGGGGCAACACTGAAGCTTTCTTT.

The chain recombines TRBV25-1 with TRBJ2-7; 9 bases are a match to TRBD2. V was clipped by 4 bases and J by 3 bases; unmatched bases: 7. Germline CDR1 and CDR2: MGHDK and SYGVNS. The CDR3 is made up of 15 amino acids. The CDR3 protein is CASSAASGDLYEQYF. The CDR3 bases are TGTGCCAGCAGTGCCGCTAGCGGGGATCTCTACGAGCAGTACTTC.

The CDR3, as DNA: TGTGCCAGCAGTGAAGGGTGGGGGCGCAACACTGAAGCTTTCTTT. The encoded protein is CASSEGWGRNTEAFF. The chain uses TRBV2 and TRBJ1-1, with D possibly matching TRBD1 (6 bases). The V end was cut by 1 base, the J end by 2 bases, with 11 bases between. The germline V gene has CDR1 SNHLY and CDR2 FYNNEI. This CDR3 is 15 amino acids long.

The chain joins TRBV23-1 to TRBJ2-7, with TRBD2 matching 16 bases. TRBV23-1 has ORF status, its function being uncertain. CDR3 length: 19 amino acids. V was clipped by 8 bases and J by 0 bases; unmatched bases: 13. In DNA form, the CDR3 reads TGCGCCAGCCTTCCCCCGGGACTAGCGGGGGGGCCGAGCTCCTACGAGCAGTACTTC. Its protein is CASLPPGLAGGPSSYEQYF.